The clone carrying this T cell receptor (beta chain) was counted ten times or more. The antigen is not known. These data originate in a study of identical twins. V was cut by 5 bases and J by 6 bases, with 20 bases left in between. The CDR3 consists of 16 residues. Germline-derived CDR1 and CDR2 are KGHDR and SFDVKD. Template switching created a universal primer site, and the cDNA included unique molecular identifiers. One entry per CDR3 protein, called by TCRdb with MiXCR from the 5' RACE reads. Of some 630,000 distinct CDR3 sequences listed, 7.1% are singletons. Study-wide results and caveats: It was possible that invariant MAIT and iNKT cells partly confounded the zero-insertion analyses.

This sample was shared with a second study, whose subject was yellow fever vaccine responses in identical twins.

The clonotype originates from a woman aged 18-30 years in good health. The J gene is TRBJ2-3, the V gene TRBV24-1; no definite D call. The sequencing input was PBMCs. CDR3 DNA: TGTGCCACCAGTGTTTTTGGGTCAGGATCGATGGATACGCAGTATTTT. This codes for CATSVFGSGSMDTQYF.